This record covers a single T cell receptor (beta chain). Its antigen specificity is not known. No base quality information exists; no much larger clone differs at one position. The trial excluded patients who had a history of autoimmune disease or who were on systemic immunosuppression. Peripheral blood for TCR sequencing was collected from all dose cohorts at baseline, on cycle 4 day 1, and on cycle 7 day 1. Samples were obtained from an open-label, multicenter, first-in-human phase I dose-escalation trial of ivuxolimab. Adults with locally advanced or metastatic melanoma, renal cell, hepatocellular, or head and neck squamous cell carcinoma were enrolled in the trial. CD4+ and CD8+ T cells were sorted separately from peripheral blood before TCR sequencing. This specimen comes from a study of OX40 agonist ivuxolimab in advanced cancers. At the level of the whole study: The costimulatory receptor OX40 (CD134) was targeted by ivuxolimab, a fully human IgG2 agonistic monoclonal antibody. Partial responses occurred in three dose-escalation patients, of whom one had hepatocellular carcinoma and two had cutaneous melanoma. Of the approximately 50 patients in dose escalation, some 20 had hepatocellular carcinoma, about 15 had melanoma, 9 had renal cell carcinoma and 9 had head and neck cancer. The monotherapy dose-escalation portion (N of about 57 patients) of the phase I ivuxolimab trial is reported in the paper. The point of sequencing TCRbeta in the periphery was to test whether ivuxolimab changed TCR sequence diversity and drove clonal T-cell expansion. In the dose-escalation cohort, nearly 85% of patients were male, and the mean age was approximately 60 years with a range of roughly 20 to 79. Intravenous ivuxolimab was administered to patients every 2 weeks at six dose levels: 0.01, 0.1, 0.3, 1.5, 3 and 10 mg/kg. Prior anti-PD-1, anti-PD-L1 or anti-CTLA-4 therapy was permitted, and 40% of dose-escalation patients had received checkpoint inhibitors. General conclusions and limits of the study: Antigen specificity was not determined for the clonally expanded peripheral T cells. Low levels of normalized T-cell clonal expansion were also seen in some patients who did not respond. At doses of 0.1 to 3.0 mg/kg, clonal expansion of both CD4+ and CD8+ T cells in blood was seen between baseline and week 6. In the 0.1-3.0 mg/kg groups, partial responders were among the patients with the lowest normalized peripheral clonal expansion, particularly in CD8+ T cells. After ivuxolimab, expanded clones were on average more numerous among CD8+ T cells than among CD4+ T cells.

Genomic DNA was isolated from the sorted cells so that the TCRbeta CDR3 region could be sequenced. The immunoSEQ Assay was used for sequencing of TCRbeta CDR3 regions. Sourced from immuneACCESS, this table was stored by TCRdb with only in-frame sequences that have V and J called. A share of the clones is absent; for the studies checked, an unresolved V gene accounts for under half, and the remainder has no known explanation. Here the sample has some 30,000 clones; more than 70% occur a single time. Clones ranked in the top ten supply more than 20% of the sample. This sequence originates from an adult with an advanced solid tumor such as melanoma, head and neck, liver or kidney cancer. The specimen was CD4+ or CD8+ T cells sorted from blood, collected in a trial of the OX40 agonist ivuxolimab.

The DNA sequence is TGTGCCAGCAGTGAATGGAGGGGGTCAGGGGAGCAGTACTTC. This codes for CASSEWRGSGEQYF. The sequence links TRBV6-1 to TRBJ2-7; the D element could tentatively be TRBD1 or TRBD2, as 6 bases agree for each. The trim is 2 bases for V and 7 bases for J, with a gap of 15 bases between the germline ends. CDR1 and CDR2 are drawn from the germline V gene: MNHNS, SASEGT. Measured from the cysteine to the phenylalanine, the CDR3 is 14 residues long. The read is trimmed to its CDR3 DNA, 42 bases read in frame from base 1.